This record concerns one TCR beta chain sequence. Its binding antigen is unknown. No clone much larger than this one lies a single base away; base qualities are absent. This sample is drawn from a study of blood T cell repertoires in COVID-19 (dated by TCRdb to 2019 to 2021). For context, the study as a whole: Samples from collaborators originated in the United States, Italy and Spain and spanned both the acute and convalescent phases of COVID-19. The material from the prospective study consisted of cDNA or gDNA derived from T cells, B-cell-depleted T cells, or PBMCs. The dataset comprised deeply sampled blood TCRbeta repertoires from subjects exposed to, actively infected with, or recovered from COVID-19. The repertoires were released in a freely available public database meant as a resource for research on the immune response to SARS-CoV-2. Samples were obtained from the ongoing ImmuneRACE study (first 160 participants) and from some 1,200 subjects provided by 6 global collaborators. Sample metadata almost always included a de-identified subject ID, COVID-19 status, age in years and sex. Where HLA class I and class II types were available, the types were taken from metadata supplied by the sample provider, not from assay-based typing.

Study-wide findings and limitations: The quantity of clinical and demographic metadata differed by source and by participant and was supplied without curation.

The collaborating institutions used their own protocols to collect whole blood in K2EDTA tubes. For TCRbeta analysis, collaborators shipped samples as frozen whole blood, isolated PBMCs, or DNA extracted from either of those sample types. V and J lose 5 bases and 5 bases, and a span of 13 bases separates them. CDR3 length: 14 amino acids, cysteine to phenylalanine. Just the 42-base CDR3 DNA is kept, in frame starting at base 1. Based on the germline V gene (reference sequence), the CDR1 and CDR2 sequences are SEHNR and FQNEAQ. TCRbeta CDR3 regions were amplified from genomic DNA by means of the immunoSEQ Assay, a bias-controlled multiplex PCR. The original pipeline was this. Nucleated cell counts per sample were estimated from amplification of reference gene primers within the assay. Sequence reads were collapsed and filtered to measure the absolute abundance of every unique TCRbeta CDR3 rearrangement. For each sample, productive Simpson clonality was calculated by taking the square root of Simpson's diversity index across productive rearrangements. Held by TCRdb, this immuneACCESS table contains in-frame sequences only and omits some clones. Under half of the omission traces to an unresolved V gene where checked; the cause of the rest is unknown. The V and J calls and clone size come from that table; D and trimming were worked out from the DNA. This sample holds around 190,000 clones; about 80% were observed only once. The ten top clones hold 6% to 8.5% of the sample.

Input material: peripheral blood. Recombination joined TRBV7-9 with TRBJ1-5; there is no confident call for the D gene. The TCR comes from a human donor in a cohort sampled during active COVID-19. The CDR3 is CASSPIPGHQPQHF. The DNA sequence is as follows: TGTGCCAGCAGCCCGATCCCCGGTCATCAGCCCCAGCATTTT.